This passage covers 6 T cell receptor beta chains from one sample sequenced in a study of cytomegalovirus exposure and HLA in healthy donors. The PCR made use of 60 Vbeta and 13 Jbeta primers. Clones were sequenced by immunoSEQ multiplex PCR, and TCRdb holds only the in-frame ones, with some missing. Of 170,000 or so clones listed, less than 90% are singletons. The specimen sequenced was PBMCs. The receptors were sampled from a male donor in good health and CMV-seropositive.

V usage is TRBV27 and J usage is TRBJ2-2, with TRBD2 matching over 8 bases. V gave up 8 bases and J gave up 0 bases; unmatched junction bases: 5. CDR3 length: 15 amino acids. The germline V gene has CDR1 MNHEY and CDR2 SMNVEV (reference sequence). The CDR3 DNA reads as TGTGCCAGCCATCGAGCGGGGGCGAACACCGGGGAGCTGTTTTTT. Translating gives CASHRAGANTGELFF.

The chain uses TRBV6-6 and TRBJ2-5; TRBD1 aligns across 8 bases. This CDR3 has 14 residues. Germline values: CDR1 MNHNY, CDR2 SVGAGI (reference sequence). V dropped 6 bases and J dropped 1; count of bases not matched to a gene: 4. CDR3 protein: CASSLDRGQETQYF. In DNA form, the CDR3 reads TGTGCCAGCAGCCTAGACAGGGGCCAAGAGACCCAGTACTTC.

The sample holds one count of this clone. This chain uses TRBV6-6 with TRBJ2-2; maybe TRBD1 (6 bases). CDR3 length equals 15 residues. From germline, CDR1 is MNHNY and CDR2 SVGAGI (reference sequence). V was cut by 4 bases and J by 4 bases, with 13 bases left in between. Written as DNA, the CDR3 is TGTGCCAGCAGTTCTATAGGACAGATCACCGGGGAGCTGTTTTTT. It is translated as CASSSIGQITGELFF.

The chain recombines TRBV4-1 with TRBJ2-1; the match to TRBD2 covers 9 bases. V gave up 2 bases and J gave up 7 bases; unmatched junction bases: 12. Germline V gives CDR1 MGHRA, CDR2 YSYEKL. CDR3 length: 17 amino acids. Written as DNA, the CDR3 is TGCGCCAGCAGCCAACTCTCCGCGGGAGGGCTGGAGAATGAGCAGTTCTTC. Encoded protein: CASSQLSAGGLENEQFF.

This clone was detected only once. V is TRBV6-5 and J is TRBJ2-3; possibly TRBD1 for D (6 bases). CDR1 and CDR2 (germline): MNHEY, SVGAGI. CDR3 length: 13 residues. Trimming stripped 8 bases from V and 2 bases from J, with 11 bases between. The CDR3 DNA is TGTGCCAGCTACCGGGACAACACAGATACGCAGTATTTT. Protein product: CASYRDNTDTQYF.

The chain is built from TRBV27 and TRBJ2-7; D is perhaps TRBD1 (5 bases). Germline values: CDR1 MNHEY, CDR2 SMNVEV (reference sequence). Between the trimmed V and J ends, which lost 5 bases and 5 bases, there was a span of 16 bases. The CDR3 contains 14 residues. The CDR3 here is CASSPLGPLDEQYF. CDR3 nucleotides: TGTGCCAGCAGTCCCCTGGGGCCTCTCGACGAGCAGTACTTC.